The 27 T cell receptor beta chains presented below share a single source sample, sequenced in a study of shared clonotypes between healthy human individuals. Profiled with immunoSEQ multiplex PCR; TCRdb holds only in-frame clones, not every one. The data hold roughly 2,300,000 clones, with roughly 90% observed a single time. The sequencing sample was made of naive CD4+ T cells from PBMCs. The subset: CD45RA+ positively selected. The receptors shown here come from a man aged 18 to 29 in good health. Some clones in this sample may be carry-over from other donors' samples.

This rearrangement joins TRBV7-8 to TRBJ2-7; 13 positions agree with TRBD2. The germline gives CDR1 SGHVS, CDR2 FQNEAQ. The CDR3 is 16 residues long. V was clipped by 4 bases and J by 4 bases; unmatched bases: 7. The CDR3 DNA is TGTGCCAGCAGCTCTCCCAGGACTAGCGGGAGTTACGAGCAGTACTTC. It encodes CASSSPRTSGSYEQYF.

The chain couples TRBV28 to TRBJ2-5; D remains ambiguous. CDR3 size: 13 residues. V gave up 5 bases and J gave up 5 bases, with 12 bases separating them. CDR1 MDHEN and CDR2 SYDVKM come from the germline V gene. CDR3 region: CASSRTERETQYF. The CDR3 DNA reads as TGTGCCAGCAGTCGGACCGAAAGGGAGACCCAGTACTTC. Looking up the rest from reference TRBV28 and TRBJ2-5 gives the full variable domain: DVKVTQSSRYLVKRTGEKVFLECVQDMDHENMFWYRQDPGLGLRLIYFSYDVKMKEKGDIPEGYSVSREKKERFSLILESASTNQTSMYLCASSRTERETQYFGPGTRLLVL.

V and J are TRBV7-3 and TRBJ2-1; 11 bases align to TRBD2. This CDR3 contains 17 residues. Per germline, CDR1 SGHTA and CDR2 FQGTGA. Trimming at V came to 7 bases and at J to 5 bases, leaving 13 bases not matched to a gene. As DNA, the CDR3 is TGTGCCAGCACCCTTATGCTAGCGGGAGGCCCCAACAATGAGCAGTTCTTC. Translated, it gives CASTLMLAGGPNNEQFF.

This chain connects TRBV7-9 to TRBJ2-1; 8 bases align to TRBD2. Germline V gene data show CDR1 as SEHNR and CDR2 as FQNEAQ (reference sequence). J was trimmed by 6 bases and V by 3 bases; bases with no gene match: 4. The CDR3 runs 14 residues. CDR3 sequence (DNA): TGTGCCAGCAGCTTTTTAGCGGGAACCAATGAGCAGTTCTTC. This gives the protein CASSFLAGTNEQFF.

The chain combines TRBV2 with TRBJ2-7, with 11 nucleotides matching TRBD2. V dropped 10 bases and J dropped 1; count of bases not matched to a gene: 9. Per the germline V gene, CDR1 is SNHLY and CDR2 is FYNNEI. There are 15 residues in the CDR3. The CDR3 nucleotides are TGTGCCACCAGGAGGGGGACTAGCGGTTCCTACGAGCAGTACTTC. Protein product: CATRRGTSGSYEQYF.

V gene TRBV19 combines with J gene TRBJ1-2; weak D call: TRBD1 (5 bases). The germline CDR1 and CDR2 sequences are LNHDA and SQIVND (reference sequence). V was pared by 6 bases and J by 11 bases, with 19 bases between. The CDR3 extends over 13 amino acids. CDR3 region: CASSPGKLMGYTF. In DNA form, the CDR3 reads TGTGCCAGTAGCCCAGGGAAATTAATGGGTTACACCTTC.

The chain's CDR3 is CASGLVQGTFINYGYTF. The CDR3 bases are TGTGCTAGTGGTTTGGTACAGGGGACGTTCATTAACTATGGCTACACCTTC. The rearrangement uses TRBV12-5 and TRBJ1-2; 7 positions agree with TRBD1. In germline, CDR1 is LGHNT, CDR2 FRNRAP. V lost 0 bases and J lost 1; bases outside the gene matches: 8. The CDR3 totals 17 residues.

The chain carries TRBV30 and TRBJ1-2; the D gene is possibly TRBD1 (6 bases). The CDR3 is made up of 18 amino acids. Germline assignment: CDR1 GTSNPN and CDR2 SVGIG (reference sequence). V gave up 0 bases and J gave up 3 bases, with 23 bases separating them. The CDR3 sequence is CAWSVGQKVFSGYYGYTF. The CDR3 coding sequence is TGTGCCTGGAGTGTTGGACAGAAGGTGTTTTCGGGGTACTATGGCTACACCTTC.

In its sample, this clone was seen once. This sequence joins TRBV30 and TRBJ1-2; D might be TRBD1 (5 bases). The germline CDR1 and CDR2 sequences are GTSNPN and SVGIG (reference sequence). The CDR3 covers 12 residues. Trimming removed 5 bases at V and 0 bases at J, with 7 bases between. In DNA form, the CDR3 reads TGTGCCTGGCGGACAACTAACTATGGCTACACCTTC. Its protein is CAWRTTNYGYTF.

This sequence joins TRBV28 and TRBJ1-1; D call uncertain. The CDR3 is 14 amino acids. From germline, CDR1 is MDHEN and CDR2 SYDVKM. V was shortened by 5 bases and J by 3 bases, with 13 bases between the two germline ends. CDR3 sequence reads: CASSSPGFHTEAFF. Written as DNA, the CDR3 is TGTGCCAGCAGTAGCCCAGGTTTCCACACTGAAGCTTTCTTT.

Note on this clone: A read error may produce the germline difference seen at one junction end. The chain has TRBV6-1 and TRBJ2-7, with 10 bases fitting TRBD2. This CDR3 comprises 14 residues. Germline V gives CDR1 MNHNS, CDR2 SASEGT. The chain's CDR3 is CGSGGAGPTYEQYF. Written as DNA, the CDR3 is TGTGGCAGCGGGGGGGCGGGACCCACCTACGAGCAGTACTTC.

The CDR3 DNA reads TGTGCCAGCAGCCTCCGACTAGCGGGAGGCTTGGGAGATACGCAGTATTTT. This gives the protein CASSLRLAGGLGDTQYF. V usage is TRBV7-2 and J usage is TRBJ2-3; TRBD2 matches 13 bases. Germline V gene sequence: CDR1 SGHTA, CDR2 FQGNSA. J was trimmed by 5 bases and V by 5 bases; bases with no gene match: 10. The CDR3 covers 17 residues.

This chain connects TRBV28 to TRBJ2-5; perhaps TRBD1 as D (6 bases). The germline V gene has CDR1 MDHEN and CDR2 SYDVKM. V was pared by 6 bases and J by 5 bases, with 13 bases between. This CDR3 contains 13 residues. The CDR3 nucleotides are TGTGCCAGCAGCCGAATCCAGGGGGAGACCCAGTACTTC. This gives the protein CASSRIQGETQYF.

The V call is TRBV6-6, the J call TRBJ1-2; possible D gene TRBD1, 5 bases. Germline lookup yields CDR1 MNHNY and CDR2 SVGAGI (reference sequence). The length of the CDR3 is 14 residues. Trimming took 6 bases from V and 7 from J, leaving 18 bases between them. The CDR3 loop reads CASSRKGEESGYTF. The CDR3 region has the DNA TGTGCCAGCAGCAGAAAAGGGGAAGAGTCTGGCTACACCTTC.

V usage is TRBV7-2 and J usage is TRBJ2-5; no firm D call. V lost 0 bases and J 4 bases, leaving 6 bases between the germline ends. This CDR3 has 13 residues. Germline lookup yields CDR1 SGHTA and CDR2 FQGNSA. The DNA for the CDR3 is TGTGCCAGCAGCTTAGCACAGTCAGAGACCCAGTACTTC. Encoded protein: CASSLAQSETQYF.

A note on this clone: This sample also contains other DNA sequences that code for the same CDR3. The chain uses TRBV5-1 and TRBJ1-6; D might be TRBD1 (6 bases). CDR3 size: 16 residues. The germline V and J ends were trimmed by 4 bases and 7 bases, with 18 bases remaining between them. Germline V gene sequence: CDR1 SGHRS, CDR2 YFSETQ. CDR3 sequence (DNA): TGCGCCAGCAGCCTTGGGGGCCAGGGCGGCAATTCACCCCTCCACTTT. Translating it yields CASSLGGQGGNSPLHF.

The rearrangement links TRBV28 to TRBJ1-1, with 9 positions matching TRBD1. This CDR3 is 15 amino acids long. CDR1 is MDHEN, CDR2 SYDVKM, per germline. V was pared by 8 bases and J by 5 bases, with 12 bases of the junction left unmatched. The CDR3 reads CASAIQGAVGTEAFF. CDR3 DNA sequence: TGTGCCAGCGCGATACAGGGGGCAGTGGGGACTGAAGCTTTCTTT.

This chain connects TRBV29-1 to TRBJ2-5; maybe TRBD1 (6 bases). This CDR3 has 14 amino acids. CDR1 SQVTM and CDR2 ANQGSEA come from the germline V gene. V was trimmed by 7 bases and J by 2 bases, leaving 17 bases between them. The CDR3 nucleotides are TGCAGCGCTAAAGGGACACAGAATCAAGAGACCCAGTACTTC. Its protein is CSAKGTQNQETQYF. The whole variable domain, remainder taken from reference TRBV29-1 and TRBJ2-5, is SAVISQKPSRDICQRGTSLTIQCQVDSQVTMMFWYRQQPGQSLTLIATANQGSEATYESGFVIDKFPISRPNLTFSTLTVSNMSPEDSSIYLCSAKGTQNQETQYFGPGTRLLVL.

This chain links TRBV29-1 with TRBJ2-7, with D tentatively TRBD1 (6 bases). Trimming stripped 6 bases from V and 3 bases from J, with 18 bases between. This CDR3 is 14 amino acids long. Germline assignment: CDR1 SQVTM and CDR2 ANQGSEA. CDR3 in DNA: TGCAGCGTGGGGATCAGGGGTAATAACTACGAGCAGTACTTC. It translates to CSVGIRGNNYEQYF.

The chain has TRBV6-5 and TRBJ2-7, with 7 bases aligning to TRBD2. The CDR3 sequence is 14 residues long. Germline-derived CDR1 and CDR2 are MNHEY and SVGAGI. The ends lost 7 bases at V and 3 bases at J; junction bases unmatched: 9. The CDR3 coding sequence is TGTGCCAGCACCAAGGGGACGGGGGGCTACGAGCAGTACTTC. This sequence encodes CASTKGTGGYEQYF.

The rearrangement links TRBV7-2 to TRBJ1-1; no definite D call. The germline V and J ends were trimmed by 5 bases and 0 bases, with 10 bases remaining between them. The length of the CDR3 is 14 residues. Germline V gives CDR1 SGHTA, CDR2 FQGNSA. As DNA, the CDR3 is TGTGCCAGCAGCGCACAGAACCTGAACACTGAAGCTTTCTTT. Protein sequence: CASSAQNLNTEAFF.

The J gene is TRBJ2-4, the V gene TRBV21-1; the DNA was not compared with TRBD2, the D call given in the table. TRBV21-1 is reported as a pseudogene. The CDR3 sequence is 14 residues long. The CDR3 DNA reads TGTGCCAGCAGCAAACCGGCTAGCGGGGACATTCAGTACTTC. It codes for CASSKPASGDIQYF.

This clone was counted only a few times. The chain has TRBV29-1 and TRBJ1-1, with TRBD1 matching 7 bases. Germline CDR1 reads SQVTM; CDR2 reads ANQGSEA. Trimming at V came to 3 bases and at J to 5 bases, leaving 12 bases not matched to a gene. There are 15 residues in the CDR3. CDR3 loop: CSVDGRISRGTEAFF. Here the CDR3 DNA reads TGCAGCGTTGACGGACGGATTAGCAGGGGGACTGAAGCTTTCTTT.

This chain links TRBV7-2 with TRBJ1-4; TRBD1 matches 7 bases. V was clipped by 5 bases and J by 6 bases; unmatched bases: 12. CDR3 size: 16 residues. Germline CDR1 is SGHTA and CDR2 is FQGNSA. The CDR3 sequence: CASSAQGGVPDEKLFF. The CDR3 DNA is TGTGCCAGCAGCGCCCAGGGGGGGGTTCCCGATGAAAAACTGTTTTTT.

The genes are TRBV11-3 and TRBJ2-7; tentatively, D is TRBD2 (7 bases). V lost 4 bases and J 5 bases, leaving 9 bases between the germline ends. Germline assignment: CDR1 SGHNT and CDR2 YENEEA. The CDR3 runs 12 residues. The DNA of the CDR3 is TGTGCCAGCAGCTCCGGGGGGCACGAGCAGTACTTC. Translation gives CASSSGGHEQYF. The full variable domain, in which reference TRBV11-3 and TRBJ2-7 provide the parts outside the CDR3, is EAGVVQSPRYKIIEKKQPVAFWCNPISGHNTLYWYLQNLGQGPELLIRYENEEAVDDSQLPKDRFSAERLKGVDSTLKIQPAELGDSAVYLCASSSGGHEQYFGPGTRLTVT.

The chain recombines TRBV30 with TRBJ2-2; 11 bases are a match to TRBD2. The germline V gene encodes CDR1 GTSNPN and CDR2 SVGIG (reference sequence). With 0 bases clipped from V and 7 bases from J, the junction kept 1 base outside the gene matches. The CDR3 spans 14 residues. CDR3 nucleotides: TGTGCCTGGAGTGTAGGGACTAGCGGCGGGGAGCTGTTTTTT. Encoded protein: CAWSVGTSGGELFF.

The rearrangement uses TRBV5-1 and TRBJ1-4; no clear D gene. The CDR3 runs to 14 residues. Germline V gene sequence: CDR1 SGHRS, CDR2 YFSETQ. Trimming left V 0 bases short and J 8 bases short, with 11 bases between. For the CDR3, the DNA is TGCGCCAGCAGCTTGGGAGCGAGTCCGGAAAAACTGTTTTTT. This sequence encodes CASSLGASPEKLFF. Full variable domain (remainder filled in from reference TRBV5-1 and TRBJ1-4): KAGVTQTPRYLIKTRGQQVTLSCSPISGHRSVSWYQQTPGQGLQFLFEYFSETQRNKGNFPGRFSGRQFSNSRSEMNVSTLELGDSALYLCASSLGASPEKLFFGSGTQLSVL.